This T cell receptor beta chain derives from a study of blood T cell repertoires in COVID-19. Turning to the study itself: There were acute and convalescent COVID-19 samples, and they came from the United States, Italy and Spain.

In the authors' methods: Amplified reference gene primers provided the basis for estimating nucleated cell counts. Method: immunoSEQ multiplex PCR; TCRdb's copy keeps in-frame clones and lacks some. That table is the source of V, J and clone size, and D and trimming were worked out from the DNA. The table shows around 370,000 clones, with over 80% occurring only once. The V and J ends lost 5 bases and 4 bases, in that order; junction bases with no gene match: 6. The CDR3 extends over 14 amino acids. Germline V CDR1 and CDR2: SEHNR, FQNEAQ (reference sequence). The gene calls are TRBV7-9 and TRBJ1-1, with 8 bases that match TRBD1. Sample: peripheral blood. This clonotype originated in a woman between 45 and 65 years old with COVID-19, enrolled during active disease. The CDR3 coding sequence is TGTGCCAGCAGCATGGACAGGGTGGTCACTGAAGCTTTCTTT. Encoded protein: CASSMDRVVTEAFF.